This T cell receptor (beta chain) was profiled in a study of OX40 agonist ivuxolimab in advanced cancers. Across the study: The drug used for patients, ivuxolimab, was an agonistic anti-OX40 (CD134) antibody.

Looked up from germline, CDR1 is SEHNR and CDR2 is FQNEAQ (reference sequence). The CDR3 sequence is 11 residues long. V was cut by 10 bases and J by 2 bases, with 5 bases left in between. This table comes from immunoSEQ multiplex PCR, and its TCRdb copy is limited to in-frame clones, with some not included. The data contain 25,000 to 35,000 clones, 90% to 95% of them singletons. The chain is built from TRBV7-9 and TRBJ2-2; D is unresolved. The TCR sequence derives from an adult with an advanced solid tumor such as melanoma, head and neck, liver or kidney cancer. The source was CD4+ or CD8+ T cells sorted from blood, collected in a trial of the OX40 agonist ivuxolimab. CDR3 nucleotide sequence: TGTGCCACCCGAAACACCGGGGAGCTGTTTTTT. It translates to CATRNTGELFF.